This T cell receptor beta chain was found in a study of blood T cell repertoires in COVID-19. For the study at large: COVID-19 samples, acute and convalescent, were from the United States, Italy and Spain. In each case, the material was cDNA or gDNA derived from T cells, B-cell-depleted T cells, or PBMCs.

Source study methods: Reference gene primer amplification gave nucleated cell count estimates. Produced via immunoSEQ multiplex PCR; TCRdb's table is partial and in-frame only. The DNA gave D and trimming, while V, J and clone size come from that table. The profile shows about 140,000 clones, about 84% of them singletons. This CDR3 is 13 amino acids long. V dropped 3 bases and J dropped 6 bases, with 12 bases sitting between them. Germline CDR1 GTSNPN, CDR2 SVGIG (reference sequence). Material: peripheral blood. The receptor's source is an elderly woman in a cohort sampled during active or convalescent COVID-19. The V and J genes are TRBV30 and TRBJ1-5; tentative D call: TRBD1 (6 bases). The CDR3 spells CAWRIQGSQPQHF. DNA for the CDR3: TGTGCCTGGAGGATACAGGGAAGTCAGCCCCAGCATTTT.